The 3 T cell receptor beta chains below come from one sample, sequenced in a study of blood T cell repertoires in COVID-19. This table comes from immunoSEQ multiplex PCR, and its TCRdb copy is limited to in-frame clones, with some not included. The sample gives nearly 200,000 clones, roughly 84% of which show up once; around 19% is in the top ten. Sequenced input: peripheral blood. The receptors come from a human donor in a cohort sampled during active COVID-19.

The V call is TRBV12-3 or TRBV12-4, the J call TRBJ1-1; the D is unclear. The CDR3 loop spans 12 amino acids. V was pared by 6 bases and J by 4 bases, with 9 bases between. Here the CDR3 reads CASRPGSTEAFF. CDR3 sequence (DNA): TGTGCCAGCAGGCCAGGTAGCACTGAAGCTTTCTTT.

The V gene is TRBV25-1, the J gene TRBJ1-3; 7 bases map to TRBD1. The CDR3 spans 16 residues. V was pared by 2 bases and J by 0 bases, with 4 bases of the junction left unmatched. The germline CDR1 and CDR2 sequences are MGHDK and SYGVNS. In DNA, the CDR3 is TGTGCCAGCAGTGAACCGGGACAGCTCTCTGGAAACACCATATATTTT. It encodes CASSEPGQLSGNTIYF.

In this sample, this clone turned up a few times. This rearrangement joins TRBV3-1 (or the pseudogene TRBV3-2) to TRBJ2-5; D is perhaps TRBD2 (6 bases). From germline, CDR1 is LGHDT and CDR2 YNNKEL (reference sequence). V gave up 5 bases and J gave up 3 bases, with 16 bases separating them. The CDR3 loop spans 15 amino acids. CDR3 amino acids: CASSTRDLSKETQYF. The CDR3 coding sequence is TGTGCCAGCAGCACCCGGGACTTGAGCAAAGAGACCCAGTACTTC.